This T cell receptor (beta chain) was documented in a study of PD-1 blockade in mismatch repair-deficient tumors. At the level of the study: All were previously treated, progressing patients with approximately 12 mismatch repair-deficient cancer types. Points from the study as a whole: Tumor-resident clones, often absent from pretreatment blood, expanded after pembrolizumab and then contracted.

V was trimmed by 4 bases and J by 1 base, leaving 7 bases between them. The CDR3 length is 13 residues. CDR1 and CDR2 (germline): MNHNS, SASEGT. All patients were mismatch repair deficient, assessed by either PCR or immunohistochemistry. Three pembrolizumab responders had their TCRs sequenced. TCRdb's copy holds only in-frame clones and misses some; the assay was immunoSEQ multiplex PCR. Of 20,000 to 25,000 clones in the sample, approximately 85% were seen once. In regard to this clone: Its antigen is as yet unknown.

Sample: peripheral blood, taken 2 weeks after starting pembrolizumab. The V call is TRBV6-1, the J call TRBJ2-5; the D is unclear. This sequence was found in an adult with mismatch repair-deficient cancer. The CDR3 sequence is CASSASPQETQYF. Written as DNA, the CDR3 is TGTGCCAGCAGTGCCTCACCCCAAGAGACCCAGTACTTC.